The rows below give T cell receptor beta chains drawn from one sample of a study of T-cell memory formation after mild COVID-19. One entry per CDR3 protein, called by TCRdb with MiXCR from the 5' RACE reads. This sample has about 160,000 distinct CDR3 sequences; roughly 28% occur once, and the top ten carry about 12%. The sequenced material came from PBMCs or a T cell subset sorted from them (not recorded which). Every receptor here comes from an adult woman who had mild COVID-19 (a few samples of this study predate the infection). Cell type and time point are not known. The CDR3 runs from the conserved cysteine through the conserved F or W. A D gene is named only where the DNA matches it firmly. A clone size is listed for some rows: how often the clone was seen (once, few, many), or a class if it is expanded.

>TRBV14|few|TRBJ2-1|18|TRBD2
CASSQKRGLAEAYNEQFF
TGTGCCAGCAGCCAAAAGCGCGGACTAGCGGAGGCCTACAATGAGCAGTTCTTC
>TRBV5-5|few|TRBJ2-2|15|TRBD1
CASSVGTGRTGELFF
TGTGCCAGCAGCGTCGGGACAGGGAGAACCGGGGAGCTGTTTTTT
>TRBV6-2/TRBV6-3|few|TRBJ2-1|13|TRBD2
CASRTGGEGRQFF
TGTGCCAGCAGGACGGGGGGAGAGGGGCGGCAGTTCTTC
>TRBV12-3/TRBV12-4|NA|TRBJ2-1|15|TRBD2
CASSSLAGRYNEQFF
TGTGCCAGCAGTTCCCTAGCGGGAAGATACAATGAGCAGTTCTTC
>TRBV5-6|once|TRBJ2-5|15|NA
CASSLGHFPPETQYF
TGTGCCAGCAGCTTGGGTCATTTCCCTCCAGAGACCCAGTACTTC
>TRBV7-6|NA|TRBJ2-2|16|TRBD2
CASSPTSDPYTGELFF
TGTGCCAGCAGCCCCACTAGCGATCCTTACACCGGGGAGCTGTTTTTT
>TRBV7-9|NA|TRBJ2-7|13|TRBD2
CASMTSGGYEQYF
TGTGCCAGCATGACTAGCGGGGGATACGAGCAGTACTTC
>TRBV7-2|NA|TRBJ1-6|16|NA
CASSLGSTRYNSPLHF
TGTGCCAGCAGCTTAGGCAGTACCCGCTATAATTCACCCCTCCACTTT
>TRBV5-1|many|TRBJ2-2|15|TRBD2
CASSPTSGATGELFF
TGCGCCAGCAGCCCGACTAGCGGGGCCACCGGGGAGCTGTTTTTT
>TRBV29-1|NA|TRBJ2-7|14|TRBD2
CSVSAGPGTYEQYF
TGCAGCGTGTCAGCGGGACCCGGAACCTACGAGCAGTACTTC
>TRBV7-9|NA|TRBJ2-2|16|NA
CASSLPPGLITGELFF
TGTGCCAGCAGCTTACCTCCGGGGTTGATCACCGGGGAGCTGTTTTTT
>TRBV20-1|few|TRBJ2-1|16|TRBD2
CSAPGLAGGAGGEQFF
TGCAGTGCCCCCGGACTAGCGGGGGGAGCGGGGGGTGAGCAGTTCTTC
>TRBV12-3/TRBV12-4|NA|TRBJ1-4|14|NA
CASSSGGTRSQLFF
TGTGCCAGCAGTTCCGGCGGAACGAGGAGTCAACTGTTTTTT
>TRBV29-1|few|TRBJ2-5|12|NA
CSVEEEEETQYF
TGCAGCGTTGAAGAGGAAGAAGAGACCCAGTACTTC
>TRBV6-5|NA|TRBJ1-1|13|NA
CASTRGMNTEAFF
TGTGCCAGCACGCGGGGCATGAACACTGAAGCTTTCTTT
>TRBV5-1|NA|TRBJ2-1|13|NA
CASRSGAWNEQFF
TGCGCCAGCAGATCGGGGGCGTGGAATGAGCAGTTCTTC
>TRBV12-3/TRBV12-4|NA|TRBJ2-2|14|NA
CASSLGGSTGELFF
TGTGCCAGCAGTTTAGGGGGTTCCACCGGGGAGCTGTTTTTT
>TRBV20-1|few|TRBJ1-1|12|NA
CSERGPGTEAFF
TGCAGTGAACGGGGGCCTGGAACTGAAGCTTTCTTT
>TRBV11-2|NA|TRBJ2-2|14|NA
CASSTQGFAGELFF
TGTGCCAGCAGCACACAGGGTTTCGCCGGGGAGCTGTTTTTT
>TRBV20-1|many|TRBJ1-1|16|TRBD1
CSARARDRGWSTEAFF
TGCAGTGCTAGAGCCCGGGACAGGGGATGGAGCACTGAAGCTTTCTTT
>TRBV5-6|few|TRBJ1-1|14|NA
CASSLGAGITEAFF
TGTGCCAGCAGCTTAGGGGCAGGGATCACTGAAGCTTTCTTT
>TRBV5-1|few|TRBJ2-5|14|NA
CASSREPSQETQYF
TGCGCCAGCAGCCGGGAACCCTCTCAAGAGACCCAGTACTTC
>TRBV9|NA|TRBJ2-1|12|TRBD2
CASSRTSNEQFF
TGTGCCAGCAGCCGGACTAGCAATGAGCAGTTCTTC
>TRBV12-3/TRBV12-4|few|TRBJ2-7|13|NA
CASTGSGYYEQYF
TGTGCCAGCACTGGTAGCGGCTACTACGAGCAGTACTTC
>TRBV5-1|few|TRBJ2-7|16|NA
CASSLGIGLDDYEQYF
TGCGCCAGCAGCTTGGGGATCGGACTCGACGACTACGAGCAGTACTTC
>TRBV5-1|NA|TRBJ2-1|13|NA
CASSLSPKNEQFF
TGCGCCAGCAGCTTATCCCCGAAAAATGAGCAGTTCTTC
>TRBV7-8|NA|TRBJ2-2|15|NA
CASSFQAKGTGELFF
TGTGCCAGCAGCTTTCAGGCCAAGGGCACCGGGGAGCTGTTTTTT
>TRBV3-1|NA|TRBJ2-7|12|NA
CASSRGDYEQYF
TGTGCCAGCAGCCGGGGGGACTACGAGCAGTACTTC
>TRBV2|NA|TRBJ2-5|19|TRBD2
CASSDAGVRWTSWQETQYF
TGTGCCAGCAGTGATGCTGGGGTGCGGTGGACTAGCTGGCAAGAGACCCAGTACTTC
>TRBV7-9|NA|TRBJ1-1|16|NA
CASSLGNIGANTEAFF
TGTGCCAGCAGCTTGGGGAACATCGGGGCGAACACTGAAGCTTTCTTT
>TRBV7-2|NA|TRBJ1-1|15|NA
CASSPRGSTNTEAFF
TGTGCCAGCAGCCCCCGGGGGAGCACGAACACTGAAGCTTTCTTT
>TRBV3-1|few|TRBJ1-2|15|TRBD1
CASSQAPGGEGGYTF
TGTGCCAGCAGCCAAGCCCCAGGGGGCGAGGGTGGCTACACCTTC
>TRBV18|NA|TRBJ2-3|14|NA
CASSPGSPRDTQYF
TGTGCCAGCTCACCGGGCAGCCCAAGGGATACGCAGTATTTT
>TRBV11-2|NA|TRBJ2-7|13|NA
CASSVAFLGEQYF
TGTGCCAGCAGCGTCGCCTTTCTTGGCGAGCAGTACTTC
>TRBV7-9|few|TRBJ2-2|15|NA
CASSLRGITTGELFF
TGTGCCAGCAGCCTACGGGGGATCACCACCGGGGAGCTGTTTTTT
>TRBV5-1|NA|TRBJ1-2|13|NA
CASSLGGDLGYTF
TGCGCCAGCAGCTTGGGGGGGGACCTCGGCTACACCTTC
>TRBV7-9|NA|TRBJ2-1|16|TRBD2
CASSSRGGAPYNEQFF
TGTGCCAGCAGCTCCCGCGGGGGGGCCCCCTACAATGAGCAGTTCTTC
>TRBV7-9|few|TRBJ2-7|12|TRBD1
CASSLGQNEQYF
TGTGCCAGCAGCTTGGGACAGAACGAGCAGTACTTC
>TRBV4-3|NA|TRBJ2-7|16|TRBD2
CASSQDGSGRGYEQYF
TGCGCCAGCAGCCAAGATGGTAGCGGGAGAGGCTACGAGCAGTACTTC
>TRBV4-2|NA|TRBJ1-1|13|NA
CASSQVKGTEAFF
TGTGCCAGCAGCCAAGTCAAGGGAACTGAAGCTTTCTTT
>TRBV4-2|NA|TRBJ2-1|11|NA
CASSQGHEQFF
TGTGCCAGCAGCCAAGGGCATGAGCAGTTCTTC
>TRBV29-1|NA|TRBJ2-7|13|NA
CSVKTSWGYEQYF
TGCAGCGTTAAGACTAGTTGGGGCTACGAGCAGTACTTC
>TRBV29-1|NA|TRBJ2-4|13|TRBD1
CSVKKQGADIQYF
TGCAGCGTTAAAAAACAGGGGGCGGACATTCAGTACTTC
>TRBV12-3/TRBV12-4|NA|TRBJ1-2|13|TRBD1
CASSAGQSYGYTF
TGTGCCAGCAGTGCGGGACAGTCCTATGGCTACACCTTC
>TRBV15|few|TRBJ2-1|15|TRBD1
CATSRAGDRDNEQFF
TGTGCCACCAGCAGGGCCGGGGACAGGGACAATGAGCAGTTCTTC
>TRBV20-1|NA|TRBJ2-3|12|NA
CSATAGTDTQYF
TGCAGTGCCACAGCGGGCACAGATACGCAGTATTTT
>TRBV4-2|NA|TRBJ2-5|15|TRBD2
CASSPGTSIHETQYF
TGTGCCAGCAGCCCCGGGACTAGCATTCACGAGACCCAGTACTTC
>TRBV24-1|few|TRBJ1-5|15|TRBD1
CATSGQGASNQPQHF
TGTGCCACCAGTGGACAGGGGGCTAGCAATCAGCCCCAGCATTTT